This section outlines one T cell receptor (beta chain) sequence together with its context. As yet, its antigen is unknown. Culture proceeded for 10 days, and CD4+ T cells were then isolated. Everyone in the study got two shots of either the BNT162b2 or mRNA-1273 vaccine. The sample belongs to a study of vaccination effects on CD4 cells after COVID-19. General study points: Among infection- and vaccine-induced clones, marked clonal contraction occurred late after vaccination.

Measured with immunoSEQ multiplex PCR; TCRdb has only the in-frame clones, and not every one. In the table there are more than 55,000 clones, approximately 72% of which are singletons. The CDR3 totals 17 residues. Trimming removed 0 bases from V and 0 bases from J, with 12 bases in between. Germline V gene data show CDR1 as LGHDT and CDR2 as YNNKEL (reference sequence). Specimen: CD4+ T cells from PBMCs cultured without peptide, collected after COVID-19 vaccination. The source is a human donor who received a COVID-19 vaccine. The chain is built from TRBV3-1 (or the pseudogene TRBV3-2) and TRBJ1-3; no clear D gene. This CDR3 is CASSQDGFTYSGNTIYF. The CDR3 coding sequence is TGTGCCAGCAGCCAAGATGGGTTCACATACTCTGGAAACACCATATATTTT.